The following is a T cell receptor beta chain sequence with its context. This entry is derived from a study of blood T cell repertoires in COVID-19. TCRdb's table, derived via immunoSEQ multiplex PCR, lists solely in-frame clones and lacks some. The data contain about 240,000 clones, approximately 80% of them singletons. The CDR3 covers 16 residues. V lost 3 bases to trimming and J lost 3 bases; unmatched junction nucleotides: 6. The germline V gene encodes CDR1 KGHSH and CDR2 LQKENI. The specimen was peripheral blood. The receptor was derived from a woman older than 75 with COVID-19, enrolled during active disease. This chain links TRBV18 with TRBJ2-2; 8 nucleotides line up with TRBD2. This CDR3 is CASSPIGRADTGELFF. The CDR3, as DNA: TGTGCCAGCTCACCGATCGGGAGGGCCGACACCGGGGAGCTGTTTTTT.